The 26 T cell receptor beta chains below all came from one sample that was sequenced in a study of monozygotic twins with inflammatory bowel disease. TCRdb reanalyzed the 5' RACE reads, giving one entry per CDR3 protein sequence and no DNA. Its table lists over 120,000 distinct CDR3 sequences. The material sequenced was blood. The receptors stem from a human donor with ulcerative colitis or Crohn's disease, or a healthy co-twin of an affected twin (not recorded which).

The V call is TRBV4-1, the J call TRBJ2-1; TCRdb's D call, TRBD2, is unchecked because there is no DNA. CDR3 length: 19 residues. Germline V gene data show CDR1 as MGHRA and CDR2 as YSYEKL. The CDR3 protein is CASSQGGLAGGSSYNEQFF.

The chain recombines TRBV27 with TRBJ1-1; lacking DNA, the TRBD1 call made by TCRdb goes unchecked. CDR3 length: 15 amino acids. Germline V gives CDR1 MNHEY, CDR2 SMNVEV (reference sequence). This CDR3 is CASSLTQGANTEAFF.

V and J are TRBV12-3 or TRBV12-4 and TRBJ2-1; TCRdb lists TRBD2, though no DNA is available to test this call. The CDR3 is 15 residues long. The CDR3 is CASSETSGRAGEQFF.

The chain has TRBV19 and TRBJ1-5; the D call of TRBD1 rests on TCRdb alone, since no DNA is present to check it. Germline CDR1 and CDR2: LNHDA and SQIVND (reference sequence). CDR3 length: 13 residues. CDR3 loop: CASSIWGDQPQHF.

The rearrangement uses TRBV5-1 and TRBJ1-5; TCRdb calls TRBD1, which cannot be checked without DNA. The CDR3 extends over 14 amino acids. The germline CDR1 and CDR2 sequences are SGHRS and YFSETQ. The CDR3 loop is CASSLTGRTQPQHF. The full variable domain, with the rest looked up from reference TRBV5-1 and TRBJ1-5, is KAGVTQTPRYLIKTRGQQVTLSCSPISGHRSVSWYQQTPGQGLQFLFEYFSETQRNKGNFPGRFSGRQFSNSRSEMNVSTLELGDSALYLCASSLTGRTQPQHFGDGTRLSIL.

The CDR3 loop reads CASSHGRSLSYEQYF. This sequence joins TRBV4-1 and TRBJ2-7. This CDR3 spans 15 amino acids. Looked up from germline, CDR1 is MGHRA and CDR2 is YSYEKL.

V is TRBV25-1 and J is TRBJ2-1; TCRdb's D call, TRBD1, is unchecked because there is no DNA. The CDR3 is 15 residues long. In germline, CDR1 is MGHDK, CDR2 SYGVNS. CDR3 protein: CASSEYRGNENEQFF.

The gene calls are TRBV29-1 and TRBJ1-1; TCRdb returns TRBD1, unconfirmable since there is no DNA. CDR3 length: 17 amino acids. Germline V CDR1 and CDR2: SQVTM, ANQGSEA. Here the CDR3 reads CSVDLVDRVFFETEAFF.

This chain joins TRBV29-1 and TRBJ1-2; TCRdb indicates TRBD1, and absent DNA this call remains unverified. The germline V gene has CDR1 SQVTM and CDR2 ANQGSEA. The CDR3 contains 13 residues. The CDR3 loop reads CSVERRGFYGYTF.

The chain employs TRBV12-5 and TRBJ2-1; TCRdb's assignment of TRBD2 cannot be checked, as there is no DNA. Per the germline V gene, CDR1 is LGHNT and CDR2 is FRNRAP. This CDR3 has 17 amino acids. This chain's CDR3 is CASGPGLAGVAYNEQFF.

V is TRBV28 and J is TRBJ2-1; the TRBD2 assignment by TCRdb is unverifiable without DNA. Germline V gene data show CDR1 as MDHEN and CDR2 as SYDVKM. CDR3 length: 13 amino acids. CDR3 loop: CASRTSGSNEQFF.

CDR3 sequence reads: CATANIQGTDTQYF. J is TRBJ2-3 and V is TRBV18. Per germline, CDR1 KGHSH and CDR2 LQKENI. The CDR3 extends over 14 amino acids.

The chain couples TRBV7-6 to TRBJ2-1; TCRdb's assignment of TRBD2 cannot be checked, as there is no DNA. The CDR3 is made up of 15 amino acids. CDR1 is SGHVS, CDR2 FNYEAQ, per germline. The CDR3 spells CASSPPGLAGVRQFF.

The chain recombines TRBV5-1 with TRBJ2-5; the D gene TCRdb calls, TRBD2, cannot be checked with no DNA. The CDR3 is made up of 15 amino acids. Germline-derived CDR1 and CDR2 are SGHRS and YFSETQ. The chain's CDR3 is CASSLGLAGQETQYF.

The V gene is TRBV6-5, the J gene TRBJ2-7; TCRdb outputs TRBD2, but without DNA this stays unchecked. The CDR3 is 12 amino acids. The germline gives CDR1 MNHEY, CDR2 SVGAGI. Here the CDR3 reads CASRRDTYEQYF.

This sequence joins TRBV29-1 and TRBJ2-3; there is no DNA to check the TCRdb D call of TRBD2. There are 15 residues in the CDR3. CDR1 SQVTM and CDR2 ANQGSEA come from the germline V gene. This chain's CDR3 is CSVALGGAWTDTQYF.

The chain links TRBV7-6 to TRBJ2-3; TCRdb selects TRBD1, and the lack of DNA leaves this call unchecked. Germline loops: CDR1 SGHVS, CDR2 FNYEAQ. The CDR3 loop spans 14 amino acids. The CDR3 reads CASSRQGGTDTQYF.

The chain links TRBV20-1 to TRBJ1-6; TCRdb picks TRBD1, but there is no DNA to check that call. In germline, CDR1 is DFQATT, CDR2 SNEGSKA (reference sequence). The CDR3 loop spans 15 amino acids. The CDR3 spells CSADPWGAGDSPLHF.

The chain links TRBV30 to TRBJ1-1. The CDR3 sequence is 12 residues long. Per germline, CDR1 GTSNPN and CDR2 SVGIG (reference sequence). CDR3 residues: CAWSGSSMGAFF.

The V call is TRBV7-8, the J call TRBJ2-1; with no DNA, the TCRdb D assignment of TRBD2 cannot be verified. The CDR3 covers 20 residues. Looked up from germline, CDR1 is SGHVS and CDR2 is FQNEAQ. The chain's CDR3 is CASSSGGRGRDPSTYNEQFF.

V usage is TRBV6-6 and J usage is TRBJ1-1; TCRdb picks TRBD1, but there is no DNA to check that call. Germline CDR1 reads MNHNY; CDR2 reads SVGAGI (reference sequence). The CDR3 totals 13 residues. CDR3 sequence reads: CASRRRGGTEAFF.

The CDR3 loop reads CASSEALAGTRQYF. V and J are TRBV2 and TRBJ2-7. The CDR3 is 14 residues long. Germline-derived CDR1 and CDR2 are SNHLY and FYNNEI.

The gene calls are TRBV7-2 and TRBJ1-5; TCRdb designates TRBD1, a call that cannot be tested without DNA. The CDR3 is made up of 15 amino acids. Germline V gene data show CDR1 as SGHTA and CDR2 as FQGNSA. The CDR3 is CASSLTGDSNQPQHF.

The CDR3 protein is CASSIGQTSGANVLTF. The J gene is TRBJ2-6, the V gene TRBV5-1. Germline V lookup: CDR1 SGHRS, CDR2 YFSETQ. The CDR3 is 16 residues long. Full variable domain (rest looked up from reference TRBV5-1 and TRBJ2-6): KAGVTQTPRYLIKTRGQQVTLSCSPISGHRSVSWYQQTPGQGLQFLFEYFSETQRNKGNFPGRFSGRQFSNSRSEMNVSTLELGDSALYLCASSIGQTSGANVLTFGAGSRLTVL.

This CDR3 reads CASSLAGRGAEAFF. The rearrangement uses TRBV5-1 and TRBJ1-1; TCRdb's D call of TRBD1 is untestable without DNA. The CDR3 is 14 residues long. Germline V gives CDR1 SGHRS, CDR2 YFSETQ.

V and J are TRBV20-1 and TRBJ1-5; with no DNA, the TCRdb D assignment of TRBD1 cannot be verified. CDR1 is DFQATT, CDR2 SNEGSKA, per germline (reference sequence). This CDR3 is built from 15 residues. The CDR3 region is CSARGQGYSDQPQHF.